The rows below give T cell receptor beta chains drawn from one sample of a study of blood T cell repertoires in COVID-19. Some clones are missing from TCRdb's copy, which holds only in-frame ones; the method was immunoSEQ multiplex PCR. The table records 200,000 to 300,000 clones, roughly four fifths of them present only once. The sample taken for sequencing was peripheral blood. Receptors originate from a woman older than 75 with COVID-19, enrolled during active disease. The CDR3 runs from the conserved cysteine through the conserved F or W. A D gene is named only where the DNA matches it firmly. Clone size is given for some rows only: seen once, a few or many times, or a class if the clone is expanded.

clone_size	d_call	v_call	j_call	cdr3_aa	cdr3_nt
.	.	TRBV12-3/TRBV12-4	TRBJ2-7	CASSLQFGDEQYF	TGTGCCAGCAGTCTTCAGTTCGGGGACGAGCAGTACTTC
.	.	TRBV2	TRBJ2-6	CASSAIRVGANVLTF	TGTGCCAGCAGTGCTATCCGGGTCGGGGCCAACGTCCTGACTTTC
.	TRBD1	TRBV24-1	TRBJ2-2	CATSDWTGTGELFF	TGTGCCACCAGTGACTGGACAGGGACCGGGGAGCTGTTTTTT
few	TRBD1	TRBV4-1	TRBJ1-2	CASSQESGQGARGYTF	TGCGCCAGCAGCCAAGAATCGGGACAGGGGGCGAGGGGCTACACCTTC
few	TRBD1	TRBV30	TRBJ1-5	CAWVRKGADQPQHF	TGTGCCTGGGTGAGGAAGGGGGCGGATCAGCCCCAGCATTTT
.	TRBD2	TRBV5-1	TRBJ2-3	CASSVAGGPTTDTQYF	TGCGCCAGCAGCGTAGCGGGAGGGCCGACGACAGATACGCAGTATTTT
.	TRBD1	TRBV28	TRBJ1-4	CASSLDRAGEKLFF	TGTGCCAGCAGCCTAGACAGGGCAGGTGAAAAACTGTTTTTT
.	TRBD2	TRBV28	TRBJ2-3	CASSTPGLGEDTQYF	TGTGCCAGCAGTACTCCGGGACTAGGGGAGGATACGCAGTATTTT
.	TRBD2	TRBV2	TRBJ2-2	CASSRLAGNTGELFF	TGTGCCAGCAGTCGACTAGCGGGGAACACCGGGGAGCTGTTTTTT
few	.	TRBV23-1	TRBJ1-1	CASSQSPFLNTEAFF	TGCGCCAGCAGTCAATCCCCGTTTCTGAACACTGAAGCTTTCTTT
.	.	TRBV19	TRBJ1-1	CASSMRAAQGNAEAFF	TGTGCCAGTAGTATGAGAGCAGCTCAGGGGAATGCTGAAGCTTTCTTT
.	TRBD1	TRBV9	TRBJ2-2	CASSPLGGTGKEPGELFF	TGTGCCAGCAGCCCCCTTGGGGGGACAGGGAAGGAACCCGGGGAGCTGTTTTTT
.	.	TRBV12-3/TRBV12-4	TRBJ1-2	CASSQRNYGYTF	TGTGCCAGCAGCCAGCGAAACTATGGCTACACCTTC
.	TRBD2	TRBV5-4	TRBJ2-7	CASSPGGGLTYEQYF	TGTGCCAGCAGCCCGGGGGGGGGCCTTACCTACGAGCAGTACTTC
.	.	TRBV18	TRBJ2-7	CASSPFTGYEQYF	TGTGCCAGCTCACCGTTTACGGGGTACGAGCAGTACTTC
few	.	TRBV5-1	TRBJ2-1	CASSLESAYNEQFF	TGCGCCAGCAGCTTGGAAAGCGCTTACAATGAGCAGTTCTTC
.	TRBD1	TRBV19	TRBJ1-2	CASSHLGTVRLDTF	TGTGCCAGTAGCCACCTCGGGACAGTCCGACTGGACACCTTC
.	TRBD2	TRBV9	TRBJ2-1	CASSEGGQSFNEQFF	TGTGCCAGCAGCGAGGGAGGGCAATCGTTCAATGAGCAGTTCTTC
.	.	TRBV11-2	TRBJ2-7	CASSFLSRDEQYF	TGTGCCAGCAGCTTTCTTTCCCGGGACGAGCAGTACTTC
.	.	TRBV28	TRBJ1-5	CASLSRLGNQPQHF	TGTGCCAGCCTATCTAGGCTCGGCAATCAGCCCCAGCATTTT
.	.	TRBV19	TRBJ1-1	CASSISGRPTEAFF	TGTGCCAGTAGTATAAGTGGGAGGCCCACTGAAGCTTTCTTT
.	.	TRBV19	TRBJ1-1	CASSIGHNTEAFF	TGTGCCAGTAGTATTGGACATAACACTGAAGCTTTCTTT
.	.	TRBV18	TRBJ2-7	CASSLADSYEQYF	TGTGCCAGCTCACTGGCGGATTCCTACGAGCAGTACTTC
.	TRBD2	TRBV7-2	TRBJ2-5	CASSPPRGVWETQYF	TGTGCCAGCAGTCCACCGCGGGGGGTCTGGGAGACCCAGTACTTC
.	TRBD1	TRBV19	TRBJ2-5	CASSRDRQETQYF	TGTGCCAGTAGTCGGGACAGACAAGAGACCCAGTACTTC
once	.	TRBV30	TRBJ1-1	CAWSGVWNTEAFF	TGTGCCTGGAGTGGCGTTTGGAACACTGAAGCTTTCTTT
.	.	TRBV10-1	TRBJ2-7	CASRKIRTVWSYEQYF	TGCGCCAGCCGGAAAATACGGACAGTCTGGTCCTACGAGCAGTACTTC
.	.	TRBV10-3	TRBJ1-2	CAISESGGYGYTF	TGTGCCATCAGTGAGTCAGGGGGCTATGGCTACACCTTC
.	.	TRBV6-2/TRBV6-3	TRBJ2-7	CASSYSAGMQYF	TGTGCCAGCAGTTACTCGGCGGGGATGCAGTACTTC
.	TRBD1	TRBV5-1	TRBJ1-1	CASSFGGGPGRGTEAFF	TGCGCCAGCAGCTTCGGAGGGGGCCCAGGGAGAGGCACTGAAGCTTTCTTT
.	.	TRBV5-3	TRBJ1-3	CARSPDSYSGNTIYF	TGTGCCAGAAGCCCCGACAGTTACTCTGGAAACACCATATATTTT
.	TRBD1	TRBV28	TRBJ1-4	CASSTPGQGGSGEKLFF	TGTGCCAGCAGTACCCCGGGACAGGGGGGCTCTGGGGAGAAACTGTTTTTT
few	.	TRBV27	TRBJ1-1	CASSVQGLYTEAFF	TGTGCCAGCAGTGTCCAGGGTCTTTACACTGAAGCTTTCTTT
.	TRBD1	TRBV11-2	TRBJ2-7	CASTSTGVEQYF	TGTGCCAGCACCTCGACAGGGGTCGAGCAGTACTTC
.	TRBD1	TRBV9	TRBJ1-6	CASSAGQGGSPLHF	TGTGCCAGCAGCGCCGGACAGGGGGGTTCACCCCTCCACTTT
.	TRBD2	TRBV6-2/TRBV6-3	TRBJ2-5	CASSQGLAGPETQYF	TGTGCCAGCAGCCAAGGACTAGCGGGACCGGAGACCCAGTACTTC
.	.	TRBV7-2	TRBJ1-5	CASSPSSLSGWGNQPQHF	TGTGCCAGCAGCCCCTCGAGCCTCAGCGGATGGGGCAATCAGCCCCAGCATTTT
.	TRBD1	TRBV6-5	TRBJ2-7	CASSRGRQGVREQYF	TGTGCCAGCAGCCGCGGGAGACAGGGGGTCCGGGAGCAGTACTTC
.	TRBD2	TRBV12-5	TRBJ2-5	CASGLGLADQETQYF	TGTGCTAGTGGTTTGGGGCTAGCGGATCAAGAGACCCAGTACTTC
.	.	TRBV11-3	TRBJ2-2	CASSLEEGTGELFF	TGTGCCAGCAGCTTAGAGGAGGGCACCGGGGAGCTGTTTTTT
.	.	TRBV6-6	TRBJ2-3	CASSSGGADTQYF	TGTGCCAGCAGTTCAGGAGGGGCAGATACGCAGTATTTT
.	.	TRBV28	TRBJ1-5	CASSFPRGGQPQHF	TGTGCCAGCAGCTTCCCCCGTGGGGGGCAGCCCCAGCATTTT
.	TRBD1	TRBV24-1	TRBJ2-7	CATRLGQGQGEQYF	TGTGCCACCAGGCTGGGACAGGGGCAGGGCGAGCAGTACTTC